Listed here is a single T cell receptor beta chain. The CDR3 is made up of 14 amino acids. V lost 2 bases and J lost 0, with 7 bases in between. CDR1 is MNHEY, CDR2 SMNVEV, per germline (reference sequence). The sample comes from a study of control samples from healthy donors and cancer patients. Profiling relied on immunoSEQ multiplex PCR, and the TCRdb table lists in-frame clones only, not all of them. The sample consists of over 200,000 clones, 82% of them appearing once. The sample taken for sequencing was PBMCs. J is TRBJ1-1 and V is TRBV27, with D unresolved. The sequence came from a woman between 55 and 75 years old with lung cancer. CDR3 coding DNA: TGTGCCAGCAGTTTACGGCCGATGAACACTGAAGCTTTCTTT. Its protein is CASSLRPMNTEAFF.